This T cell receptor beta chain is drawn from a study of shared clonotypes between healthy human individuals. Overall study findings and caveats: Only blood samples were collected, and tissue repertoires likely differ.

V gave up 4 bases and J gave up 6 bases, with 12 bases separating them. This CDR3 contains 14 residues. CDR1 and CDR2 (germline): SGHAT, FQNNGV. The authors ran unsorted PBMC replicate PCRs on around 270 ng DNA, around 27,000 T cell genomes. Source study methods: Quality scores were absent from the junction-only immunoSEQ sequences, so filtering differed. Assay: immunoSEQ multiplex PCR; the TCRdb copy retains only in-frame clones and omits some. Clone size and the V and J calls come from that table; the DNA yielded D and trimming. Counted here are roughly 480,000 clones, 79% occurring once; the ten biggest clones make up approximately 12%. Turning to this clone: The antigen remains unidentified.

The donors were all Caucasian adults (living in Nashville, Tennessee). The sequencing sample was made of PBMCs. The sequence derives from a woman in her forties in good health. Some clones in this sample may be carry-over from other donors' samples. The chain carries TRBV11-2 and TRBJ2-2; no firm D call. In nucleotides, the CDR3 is TGTGCCAGCAGCTCGGAAACAAGAGCCGGGGAGCTGTTTTTT. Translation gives CASSSETRAGELFF.